The next 31 T cell receptor beta chains were all read from a single sample in a study of cytomegalovirus exposure and HLA in healthy donors. PCR used 60 Vbeta primers and 13 Jbeta primers. Generated by immunoSEQ multiplex PCR, the TCRdb table keeps only in-frame clones and is missing some. This sample has fewer than 140,000 clones, with just over 70% found just once. The sample was PBMCs. The receptors stem from a boy aged 10-17 years in good health and CMV-seronegative.

The CDR3 DNA follows: TGTGCCAGCAGCTATAGGACAGGGTTGGAATCACCCCTCCACTTT. Encoded protein: CASSYRTGLESPLHF. This chain uses TRBV13 with TRBJ1-6, with 8 bases matching TRBD1. Germline V gene lookup returns CDR1 PRHDT and CDR2 FYEKMQ (reference sequence). V was pared by 4 bases and J by 10 bases, with 9 bases of the junction left unmatched. CDR3 length equals 15 residues.

The rearrangement joins TRBV28 to TRBJ1-4; D may be TRBD1 (5 bases). V lost 4 bases and J lost 8, with 14 bases in between. CDR1 and CDR2 (germline): MDHEN, SYDVKM. The CDR3 runs 14 residues. CDR3 DNA sequence: TGTGCCAGCAGTTACAGCTACGGGGGAGAAAAACTGTTTTTT. Amino acids: CASSYSYGGEKLFF. The whole variable domain, filled in from reference TRBV28 and TRBJ1-4, reads DVKVTQSSRYLVKRTGEKVFLECVQDMDHENMFWYRQDPGLGLRLIYFSYDVKMKEKGDIPEGYSVSREKKERFSLILESASTNQTSMYLCASSYSYGGEKLFFGSGTQLSVL.

V is TRBV7-9 and J is TRBJ1-5; TRBD1 matches at 7 bases. With 6 bases clipped from V and 7 bases from J, the junction kept 9 bases outside the gene matches. The germline CDR1 and CDR2 sequences are SEHNR and FQNEAQ (reference sequence). CDR3 length equals 14 residues. CDR3 in amino acids: CASSLAGGRQPQHF. The CDR3 DNA is TGTGCCAGCAGTCTTGCAGGGGGAAGGCAGCCCCAGCATTTT.

The V call is TRBV7-9, the J call TRBJ2-7; D is perhaps TRBD1 (6 bases). The CDR3 sequence is 16 residues long. From germline, CDR1 is SEHNR and CDR2 FQNEAQ (reference sequence). With 6 bases removed from V and 1 base from J, the gap between germline ends came to 19 bases. CDR3 region: CASSSLTGKGSYEQYF. CDR3 nucleotide sequence: TGTGCCAGCAGTTCCCTAACAGGGAAGGGGTCCTACGAGCAGTACTTC.

This sequence joins TRBV11-3 and TRBJ2-2; no clear D gene. CDR1 and CDR2 from the germline V gene are SGHNT and YENEEA. V lost 3 bases to trimming and J lost 3 bases, with 8 bases between them. The CDR3 length is 14 residues. DNA for the CDR3: TGTGCCAGCAGCTTGAAGGAGTACACCGGGGAGCTGTTTTTT. It encodes CASSLKEYTGELFF.

The V gene is TRBV28, the J gene TRBJ1-1; unclear D gene. V was cut by 2 bases and J by 0 bases, with 4 bases left in between. The CDR3 sequence is 13 residues long. From germline, CDR1 is MDHEN and CDR2 SYDVKM. Written as DNA, the CDR3 is TGTGCCAGCAGTTTAATCGTGAACACTGAAGCTTTCTTT. It specifies CASSLIVNTEAFF.

This clone was detected only a few times. The CDR3 bases are TGTGCCAGCAGTTACGGGGACAGGGGGCTTAACACTGAAGCTTTCTTT. The encoded protein is CASSYGDRGLNTEAFF. The J gene is TRBJ1-1, the V gene TRBV6-5; TRBD1 matches at 12 bases. The CDR3 is 16 residues long. Trimming cost V 2 bases and J 2 bases; bases outside gene matches: 3. Per the germline V gene, CDR1 is MNHEY and CDR2 is SVGAGI.

This clone was counted between two and nine times. V usage is TRBV6-5 and J usage is TRBJ2-5, with 7 bases matching TRBD1. V lost 2 bases, J lost 11 bases, and 2 bases stayed unmatched. Germline-derived CDR1 and CDR2 are MNHEY and SVGAGI. There are 11 residues in the CDR3. The CDR3 DNA is TGTGCCAGCAGTTACGGGACAGAGCAGTACTTC. This codes for CASSYGTEQYF.

This clone was picked up a small number of times. The V and J genes are TRBV27 and TRBJ1-2, with a possible D match to TRBD1 (5 bases). Germline values: CDR1 MNHEY, CDR2 SMNVEV (reference sequence). The V end lost 3 bases, the J end lost 0 bases, and 8 bases lay between the germline ends. The CDR3 is made up of 14 amino acids. In DNA form, the CDR3 reads TGTGCCAGCAGTTTGGGGGGGACTAACTATGGCTACACCTTC. Its protein product is CASSLGGTNYGYTF.

This clone was observed a few times. This chain uses TRBV27 with TRBJ2-7; 8 nucleotides match TRBD1. Per the germline V gene, CDR1 is MNHEY and CDR2 is SMNVEV (reference sequence). Unmatched junction bases numbered 8, after V lost 6 bases and J lost 4 bases. This CDR3 has 14 residues. CDR3 region: CASSFRDRSYEQYF. The CDR3 region has the DNA TGTGCCAGCAGCTTCCGGGACAGGAGTTACGAGCAGTACTTC.

The chain carries TRBV2 and TRBJ1-2; TRBD1 agrees at 7 bases. The J segment lost 5 bases and the V segment lost 10 bases, leaving 7 bases of the junction unmatched. The CDR3 has 12 residues. The germline V gene has CDR1 SNHLY and CDR2 FYNNEI. The CDR3 DNA sequence: TGTGCCATACGGGACAGCGGTTATGGCTACACCTTC. Its protein product is CAIRDSGYGYTF.

The chain couples TRBV7-8 to TRBJ1-3; 8 nucleotides agree with TRBD1. Per germline, CDR1 SGHVS and CDR2 FQNEAQ. Losses at the gene ends were 4 bases for V and 0 bases for J; bases not matched to a gene: 2. This CDR3 spans 15 amino acids. The CDR3: CASSSRGPSGNTIYF. CDR3 nucleotides: TGTGCCAGCAGCTCCAGGGGGCCCTCTGGAAACACCATATATTTT.

This clone has just a few counts. This sequence joins TRBV7-9 and TRBJ1-4; no reliable D call. The CDR3 length is 14 residues. Trimming removed 3 bases from V and 4 bases from J, with 9 bases in between. Germline CDR1 is SEHNR and CDR2 is FQNEAQ (reference sequence). The CDR3 spells CASSFRLFNEKLFF. CDR3 nucleotide sequence: TGTGCCAGCAGCTTCAGGCTCTTTAATGAAAAACTGTTTTTT.

This CDR3 is CASKRKSQGANYGYTF. CDR3 nucleotides: TGTGCCAGCAAGCGGAAATCCCAGGGGGCTAACTATGGCTACACCTTC. The V and J genes are TRBV28 and TRBJ1-2; 7 bases align to TRBD1. The CDR3 is made up of 16 amino acids. V shed 7 bases, J shed 0 bases, and the junction held 11 bases outside the gene matches. Germline CDR1 reads MDHEN; CDR2 reads SYDVKM.

The rearrangement links TRBV7-8 to TRBJ2-2, with D perhaps TRBD2 (6 bases). The CDR3 is made up of 16 amino acids. Trimming removed 5 bases at V and 4 bases at J, with 17 bases between. Germline CDR1 and CDR2: SGHVS and FQNEAQ. CDR3: CASSIPSGVGTGELFF. CDR3 nucleotides: TGTGCCAGCAGCATCCCATCGGGAGTGGGCACCGGGGAGCTGTTTTTT.

This chain links TRBV5-4 with TRBJ2-6; TRBD2 agrees at 7 bases. There are 18 residues in the CDR3. CDR1 SGHNT and CDR2 YYREEE come from the germline V gene (reference sequence). J was trimmed by 0 bases and V by 3 bases; bases with no gene match: 9. The DNA for the CDR3 is TGTGCCAGCAGCTGGGCGGGACTACTAAGCTCTGGGGCCAACGTCCTGACTTTC. Residues: CASSWAGLLSSGANVLTF. Filled out from reference TRBV5-4 and TRBJ2-6, the complete variable domain reads ETGVTQSPTHLIKTRGQQVTLRCSSQSGHNTVSWYQQALGQGPQFIFQYYREEENGRGNFPPRFSGLQFPNYSSELNVNALELDDSALYLCASSWAGLLSSGANVLTFGAGSRLTVL.

This clone showed up just a few times. The chain carries TRBV7-9 and TRBJ2-2; TRBD2 agrees at 8 bases. Germline V gene sequence: CDR1 SEHNR, CDR2 FQNEAQ (reference sequence). The V segment lost 7 bases and the J segment 4 bases; nucleotides outside the gene matches: 20. The CDR3 has 19 amino acids. The DNA for the CDR3 is TGTGCCAGCACCCAGGGGCGCCTAGCGGGCCTTACGGCCACCGGGGAGCTGTTTTTT. Its protein product is CASTQGRLAGLTATGELFF.

This clone was counted once. V is TRBV2 and J is TRBJ2-1, with 7 nucleotides matching TRBD2. Per the germline V gene, CDR1 is SNHLY and CDR2 is FYNNEI. CDR3 length equals 18 residues. V lost 6 bases to trimming and J lost 6 bases; unmatched junction nucleotides: 20. This CDR3 is CASSLITGLEGRGNEQFF. The DNA for the CDR3 is TGTGCCAGCAGCCTTATCACAGGACTAGAAGGGAGGGGCAATGAGCAGTTCTTC.

The chain links TRBV4-1 to TRBJ2-5; weak D call: TRBD1 (5 bases). The germline gives CDR1 MGHRA, CDR2 YSYEKL. This CDR3 has 15 residues. The V end was cut by 3 bases, the J end by 1 base, with 12 bases between. The DNA for the CDR3 is TGCGCCAGCAGCCAGGGGCAGAAGTTCCAAGAGACCCAGTACTTC. Translation gives CASSQGQKFQETQYF.

This sequence joins TRBV30 and TRBJ2-3, with D uncertain. The CDR3 totals 13 residues. From germline, CDR1 is GTSNPN and CDR2 SVGIG (reference sequence). V lost 2 bases and J lost 8, with 14 bases in between. CDR3 nucleotides: TGTGCCTGGAGTCCTTACTATGTCGGTACGCAGTATTTT. Protein: CAWSPYYVGTQYF.

The V call is TRBV4-1, the J call TRBJ2-1, with 7 bases fitting TRBD2. The CDR3 is 14 amino acids. The ends lost 5 bases at V and 6 bases at J; junction bases unmatched: 7. Germline V gene sequence: CDR1 MGHRA, CDR2 YSYEKL. In DNA form, the CDR3 reads TGCGCCAGCAGCGGGAGGGCCGTTGGCAATGAGCAGTTCTTC. Translating it yields CASSGRAVGNEQFF.

This clone was seen more than once but under ten times. The chain couples TRBV5-8 to TRBJ1-1; D remains unclear. The CDR3 has 15 amino acids. The germline CDR1 and CDR2 sequences are SGHTS and YDEGEE. The V and J ends lost 1 base and 0 bases respectively, with 10 bases between them. The CDR3 DNA reads TGTGCCAGCAGCTTGTTCGGGAGGGTGAACACTGAAGCTTTCTTT. As protein: CASSLFGRVNTEAFF.

The genes are TRBV5-1 and TRBJ2-2; the D gene is possibly TRBD2 (6 bases). There are 17 residues in the CDR3. The V end lost 5 bases, the J end lost 2 bases, and 19 bases lay between the germline ends. Germline V gene sequence: CDR1 SGHRS, CDR2 YFSETQ. DNA of the CDR3: TGCGCCAGCAGAGCCCGTGGCGGGGAGGTTAACACCGGGGAGCTGTTTTTT. It specifies CASRARGGEVNTGELFF. The variable domain in full, with the rest retrieved from reference TRBV5-1 and TRBJ2-2, is KAGVTQTPRYLIKTRGQQVTLSCSPISGHRSVSWYQQTPGQGLQFLFEYFSETQRNKGNFPGRFSGRQFSNSRSEMNVSTLELGDSALYLCASRARGGEVNTGELFFGEGSRLTVL.

In this sample, this clone turned up a few times. The V and J genes are TRBV30 and TRBJ1-4, with D possibly matching TRBD1 (5 bases). The germline V gene has CDR1 GTSNPN and CDR2 SVGIG (reference sequence). V shed 5 bases and J shed 0 bases, with 10 bases lying between them. The CDR3 loop spans 14 amino acids. The CDR3 bases are TGTGCCTGGTCGACAGTTGCAACTAATGAAAAACTGTTTTTT. The encoded protein is CAWSTVATNEKLFF.

This chain connects TRBV5-6 to TRBJ1-3; D gene uncertain. V lost 0 bases to trimming and J lost 0 bases, with 7 bases between them. CDR3 size: 15 residues. The germline V gene has CDR1 SGHDT and CDR2 YYEEEE. CDR3 residues: CASSLGAASGNTIYF. The CDR3 DNA reads as TGTGCCAGCAGCTTGGGGGCAGCCTCTGGAAACACCATATATTTT.

This clone turned up a few times. The rearrangement joins TRBV4-3 to TRBJ1-5; a possible D gene is TRBD1 (5 bases). The ends were cut back, 0 bases at V and 7 bases at J, with 16 bases in the middle. The CDR3 spans 16 residues. Germline V CDR1 and CDR2: LGHNA, YSLEER. The CDR3 loop reads CASSQDPGRVDQPQHF. The CDR3 bases are TGCGCCAGCAGCCAAGATCCCGGCAGGGTGGACCAGCCCCAGCATTTT.

This chain connects TRBV4-2 to TRBJ2-1; 12 bases match TRBD2. The germline V gene encodes CDR1 LGHNA and CDR2 YNFKEQ. Trimming took 4 bases from V and 6 from J; bases not matched to a gene: 7. The CDR3 is 16 residues long. CDR3 region: CASSPDGLAGFNEQFF. CDR3 nucleotides: TGTGCCAGCAGCCCGGATGGACTAGCGGGATTCAATGAGCAGTTCTTC.

CDR3 in DNA: TGTGCCAGCAGCAAGACTAGCGGGAGGGCCTGGGAGACCCAGTACTTC. As protein: CASSKTSGRAWETQYF. The V call is TRBV5-4, the J call TRBJ2-5; 14 nucleotides line up with TRBD2. V was clipped by 4 bases and J by 5 bases; unmatched bases: 7. Per the germline V gene, CDR1 is SGHNT and CDR2 is YYREEE (reference sequence). CDR3 length: 16 residues.

This clone was observed a few times. The chain recombines TRBV11-3 with TRBJ1-2, with D tentatively TRBD1 (5 bases). CDR3 size: 12 residues. Germline V gene sequence: CDR1 SGHNT, CDR2 YENEEA. V was shortened by 5 bases and J by 3 bases, with 7 bases between the two germline ends. CDR3 bases: TGTGCCAGCAGCCAAGGGGACTATGGCTACACCTTC. Its protein product is CASSQGDYGYTF.

This clone was recorded only once. The V call is TRBV27, the J call TRBJ1-4, with 9 bases identical to TRBD1. Germline loops: CDR1 MNHEY, CDR2 SMNVEV (reference sequence). Germline trimming cut 5 bases from V and 6 bases from J; bases unmatched to any gene: 10. The CDR3 spans 16 residues. Written as DNA, the CDR3 is TGTGCCAGCAGTCCCCAACAGGGGGCGCTTTATGAAAAACTGTTTTTT. Translated, it gives CASSPQQGALYEKLFF.

The chain links TRBV18 to TRBJ2-7, with D perhaps matching TRBD2 (5 bases). Trimming removed 3 bases at V and 3 bases at J, with 12 bases between. There are 14 residues in the CDR3. CDR1 KGHSH and CDR2 LQKENI come from the germline V gene. CDR3 coding DNA: TGTGCCAGCTCACCGGATTTCGGGAACTACGAGCAGTACTTC. It specifies CASSPDFGNYEQYF.